The 32 T cell receptor beta chains below come from one sample, sequenced in a study of T cells expressing NK-cell markers. Reanalyzing the 5' RACE reads, TCRdb keeps one entry per CDR3 protein, without DNA. The table for this sample gives almost 450,000 distinct CDR3 sequences. The sample was blood T cells: a sorted CD56 or NKG2C T cell subset, CD4+ or CD8+ T cells, or bulk PBMC T cells (not recorded which). These receptors were collected from a woman between 18 and 75 years old in good health.

The chain joins TRBV19 to TRBJ1-1. The CDR3 consists of 12 residues. Germline assignment: CDR1 LNHDA and CDR2 SQIVND (reference sequence). CDR3 protein: CASSMVSHEAFF.

V gene TRBV12-3 or TRBV12-4 combines with J gene TRBJ2-5; TCRdb selects TRBD1, and the lack of DNA leaves this call unchecked. The CDR3 is made up of 15 amino acids. The CDR3 region is CASSPLLAIQETQYF.

J is TRBJ2-1 and V is TRBV6-5; with no DNA, the TCRdb D assignment of TRBD1 cannot be verified. Germline V CDR1 and CDR2: MNHEY, SVGAGI. This CDR3 comprises 12 residues. CDR3 region: CASGGQPNEQFF.

The J gene is TRBJ2-1, the V gene TRBV20-1. The CDR3 has 14 residues. Per germline, CDR1 DFQATT and CDR2 SNEGSKA (reference sequence). The CDR3 region is CSARGYDTVNEQFF.

The chain is built from TRBV20-1 and TRBJ2-3; TCRdb lists TRBD2, though no DNA is available to test this call. CDR1 and CDR2 (germline): DFQATT, SNEGSKA (reference sequence). This CDR3 is built from 14 residues. The CDR3 sequence is CSARWRGNTDTQYF.

The chain has TRBV11-2 and TRBJ1-3. The length of the CDR3 is 16 residues. Germline CDR1 and CDR2: SGHAT and FQNNGV. CDR3 residues: CASSLETGLGSNTIYF.

V gene TRBV4-1 combines with J gene TRBJ2-2; TCRdb's D gene call, TRBD1, goes unchecked for lack of DNA. CDR3 length equals 17 residues. The germline V gene encodes CDR1 MGHRA and CDR2 YSYEKL. This CDR3 is CASSTFTGGEGTGELFF.

The chain has TRBV13 and TRBJ2-3; TCRdb selects TRBD2, and the lack of DNA leaves this call unchecked. The CDR3 runs to 17 residues. The germline V gene encodes CDR1 PRHDT and CDR2 FYEKMQ (reference sequence). This chain's CDR3 is CASSGAGSPYSTDTQYF.

The gene calls are TRBV7-3 and TRBJ1-1; the D call from TCRdb, TRBD1, cannot be confirmed without DNA. The germline V gene has CDR1 SGHTA and CDR2 FQGTGA. This CDR3 spans 15 amino acids. The CDR3 here is CASSLWDRVGGEAFF.

V usage is TRBV6-1 and J usage is TRBJ2-1; TCRdb indicates TRBD1, and absent DNA this call remains unverified. Per the germline V gene, CDR1 is MNHNS and CDR2 is SASEGT. This CDR3 spans 13 amino acids. CDR3 residues: CASSSALQGPQFF.

This chain joins TRBV9 and TRBJ1-1; TCRdb calls TRBD1, which cannot be checked without DNA. The CDR3 runs to 16 residues. Germline loops: CDR1 SGDLS, CDR2 YYNGEE. The CDR3 spells CASSDPGGTPNTEAFF.

This rearrangement joins TRBV12-3 or TRBV12-4 to TRBJ2-3. There are 11 residues in the CDR3. The chain's CDR3 is CASTPGGTQYF.

V gene TRBV3-1 combines with J gene TRBJ2-7. This CDR3 is built from 14 residues. Germline CDR1 is LGHDT and CDR2 is YNNKEL (reference sequence). The CDR3 reads CASSQEQLKDEQYF.

This chain connects TRBV12-5 to TRBJ1-1. This CDR3 has 12 amino acids. Germline V gives CDR1 LGHNT, CDR2 FRNRAP. CDR3 region: CASGPGDTEAFF. The full variable domain, completed using reference TRBV12-5 and TRBJ1-1, is DARVTQTPRHKVTEMGQEVTMRCQPILGHNTVFWYRQTMMQGLELLAYFRNRAPLDDSGMPKDRFSAEMPDATLATLKIQPSEPRDSAVYFCASGPGDTEAFFGQGTRLTVV.

The J gene is TRBJ2-1, the V gene TRBV12-3 or TRBV12-4; TCRdb's assignment of TRBD2 cannot be checked, as there is no DNA. CDR3 length equals 14 residues. The CDR3 loop reads CASSSRGASNEQFF.

This chain connects TRBV6-1 to TRBJ2-1. Germline CDR1 and CDR2: MNHNS and SASEGT. CDR3 length equals 15 residues. CDR3 amino acids: CASSHSGPTYNEQFF.

The V call is TRBV7-9, the J call TRBJ1-5. There are 14 residues in the CDR3. Germline V gene sequence: CDR1 SEHNR, CDR2 FQNEAQ (reference sequence). The chain's CDR3 is CASSLVDNYQPQHF.

The chain uses TRBV7-9 and TRBJ1-1; the TRBD1 assignment by TCRdb is unverifiable without DNA. Germline V CDR1 and CDR2: SEHNR, FQNEAQ (reference sequence). This CDR3 comprises 13 residues. CDR3 in amino acids: CASSLEGAAEAFF.

This chain joins TRBV5-4 and TRBJ2-1; checking the TCRdb D call of TRBD2 is not possible without DNA. Germline V gene lookup returns CDR1 SGHNT and CDR2 YYREEE (reference sequence). The CDR3 is made up of 19 amino acids. CDR3 loop: CASSLPNKWLPSGSNEQFF.

The V and J genes are TRBV11-2 and TRBJ1-2; as DNA is missing, the TRBD1 call by TCRdb cannot be tested. The CDR3 contains 17 residues. Germline CDR1 reads SGHAT; CDR2 reads FQNNGV. The CDR3 region is CASSLEFEDNANYGYTF. The full variable domain, its missing parts supplied by reference TRBV11-2 and TRBJ1-2, is EAGVAQSPRYKIIEKRQSVAFWCNPISGHATLYWYQQILGQGPKLLIQFQNNGVVDDSQLPKDRFSAERLKGVDSTLKIQPAKLEDSAVYLCASSLEFEDNANYGYTFGSGTRLTVV.

The chain is built from TRBV4-3 and TRBJ2-1; TCRdb's D gene call, TRBD2, goes unchecked for lack of DNA. The CDR3 runs 15 residues. Germline lookup yields CDR1 LGHNA and CDR2 YSLEER. The CDR3: CASSQEFFGGSVQFF.

This chain joins TRBV5-1 and TRBJ2-5. CDR1 and CDR2 from the germline V gene are SGHRS and YFSETQ. The CDR3 covers 15 residues. The CDR3 reads CASSLTGAPQETQYF.

V gene TRBV12-3 or TRBV12-4 combines with J gene TRBJ2-2; there is no DNA to check the TCRdb D call of TRBD1. CDR3 length equals 15 residues. The CDR3 protein is CASRPSQVDPGELFF.

V usage is TRBV5-5 and J usage is TRBJ2-2; TCRdb's D gene call, TRBD1, goes unchecked for lack of DNA. Germline V gene lookup returns CDR1 SGHKS and CDR2 YYEKEE (reference sequence). The CDR3 contains 16 residues. CDR3 region: CASSLIWGGNTGELFF.

The J gene is TRBJ1-1, the V gene TRBV7-9; TCRdb selects TRBD1, and the lack of DNA leaves this call unchecked. CDR3 length: 15 residues. The germline gives CDR1 SEHNR, CDR2 FQNEAQ (reference sequence). CDR3 protein: CASSPEGTGVPEAFF.

This chain joins TRBV7-2 and TRBJ1-5; without DNA, the TCRdb call of TRBD1 cannot be checked. The CDR3 is made up of 13 amino acids. Germline assignment: CDR1 SGHTA and CDR2 FQGNSA. The CDR3 spells CASSRPGDQPQHF.

The chain has TRBV6-2 or TRBV6-3 and TRBJ1-6. CDR1 is MNHEY and CDR2 is SVGEGT in the germline V gene. The CDR3 is 13 amino acids. Here the CDR3 reads CATGRIDNSPLHF.

The chain uses TRBV20-1 and TRBJ1-3. Germline-derived CDR1 and CDR2 are DFQATT and SNEGSKA (reference sequence). This CDR3 region has 14 residues. The CDR3 sequence: CSVTSASSGNTIYF.

The chain uses TRBV20-1 and TRBJ2-3; TCRdb returns TRBD1, unconfirmable since there is no DNA. From germline, CDR1 is DFQATT and CDR2 SNEGSKA (reference sequence). CDR3 size: 11 residues. The CDR3 loop is CSAYYRVAQYF.

The V call is TRBV20-1, the J call TRBJ1-3; with no DNA, the TCRdb D assignment of TRBD1 cannot be verified. The CDR3 sequence is 14 residues long. Germline values: CDR1 DFQATT, CDR2 SNEGSKA (reference sequence). CDR3 sequence reads: CSASDRGLGNTIYF.

The CDR3 sequence is CSAREGGEAFF. This chain joins TRBV20-1 and TRBJ1-1; TCRdb indicates TRBD1, and absent DNA this call remains unverified. This CDR3 is 11 amino acids long. Per germline, CDR1 DFQATT and CDR2 SNEGSKA (reference sequence).

The chain recombines TRBV30 with TRBJ1-4. The germline gives CDR1 GTSNPN, CDR2 SVGIG (reference sequence). This CDR3 region has 12 residues. The CDR3 loop reads CAWSATNEKLFF.